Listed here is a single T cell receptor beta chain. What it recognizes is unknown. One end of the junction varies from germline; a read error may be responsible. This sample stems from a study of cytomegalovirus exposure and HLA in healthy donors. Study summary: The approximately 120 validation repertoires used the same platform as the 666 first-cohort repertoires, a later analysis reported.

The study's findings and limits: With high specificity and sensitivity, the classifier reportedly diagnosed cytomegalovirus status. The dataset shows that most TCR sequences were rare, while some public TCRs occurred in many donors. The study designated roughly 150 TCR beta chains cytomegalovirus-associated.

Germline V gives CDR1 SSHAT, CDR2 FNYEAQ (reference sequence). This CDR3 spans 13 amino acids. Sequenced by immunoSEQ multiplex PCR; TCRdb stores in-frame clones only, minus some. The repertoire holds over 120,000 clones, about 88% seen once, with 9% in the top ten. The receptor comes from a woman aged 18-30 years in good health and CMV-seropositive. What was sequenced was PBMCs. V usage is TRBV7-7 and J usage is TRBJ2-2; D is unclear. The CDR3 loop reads CASSSYSTGELFF. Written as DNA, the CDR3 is TGTGCTAGCAGCTCCTACAGCACCGGGGAGCTGTTTTTT.